This entry lists 19 T cell receptor beta chains sequenced from one sample in a study of blood T cells in healthy people across ages. With a J-beta primer mix and a sample-barcoded 5' primer, a second PCR ran about 7 to 12 cycles. TCRdb recomputed calls from the 5' RACE reads with MiXCR, one row per CDR3 protein. The table shows some 1.5 million distinct CDR3 sequences, with roughly 28% occurring only once. The material sequenced was blood. These receptors were collected from a young woman in good health.

The chain carries TRBV7-2 and TRBJ2-5; 12 bases align to TRBD2. CDR1 and CDR2 (germline): SGHTA, FQGNSA. This CDR3 is 18 amino acids long. V lost 6 bases, J lost 0 bases, and 11 bases stayed unmatched. CDR3 DNA: TGTGCCAGCAGAAGACTAGCGGGGGCCCCGAGGGACCAAGAGACCCAGTACTTC. It yields the protein CASRRLAGAPRDQETQYF.

The chain links TRBV20-1 to TRBJ1-2, with TRBD1 matching 9 bases. This CDR3 comprises 16 residues. V lost 3 bases and J lost 4; bases outside the gene matches: 12. Germline V gene lookup returns CDR1 DFQATT and CDR2 SNEGSKA (reference sequence). The CDR3 protein is CSASVLRTGAIYGYTF. The CDR3 region has the DNA TGCAGTGCTAGTGTCCTTAGGACAGGGGCCATCTATGGCTACACCTTC.

This clonotype was found many times. The chain employs TRBV24-1 and TRBJ2-1; 7 bases fit TRBD2. The CDR3 has 13 residues. Unmatched junction bases numbered 1, after V lost 4 bases and J lost 5 bases. Looked up from germline, CDR1 is KGHDR and CDR2 is SFDVKD. CDR3 protein: CATSEGGDNEQFF. The CDR3, as DNA: TGTGCCACCAGTGAGGGGGGGGACAATGAGCAGTTCTTC.

The chain recombines TRBV7-2 with TRBJ2-5; TRBD2 is a possible D gene (6 bases). CDR3 length equals 17 residues. Germline loops: CDR1 SGHTA, CDR2 FQGNSA. Trimming shortened V by 6 bases and J by 2 bases, and 22 bases separated the two germline ends. The CDR3 loop reads CASSFRRGSWGQETQYF. The CDR3 DNA reads TGTGCCAGCAGTTTTCGGAGGGGCAGTTGGGGGCAAGAGACCCAGTACTTC.

This clonotype occurred a few times. The V and J genes are TRBV5-1 and TRBJ1-6; 11 bases fit TRBD1. Germline V gene lookup returns CDR1 SGHRS and CDR2 YFSETQ. The CDR3 loop spans 15 amino acids. Trimming cost V 0 bases and J 10 bases; bases outside gene matches: 3. Here the CDR3 DNA reads TGCGCCAGCAGCTTGGAGGACAGGGGGCGGTCACCCCTCCACTTT. It translates to CASSLEDRGRSPLHF.

This clonotype was counted many times. The chain has TRBV10-3 and TRBJ2-7; TRBD2 might be the D (5 bases). Trimming took 3 bases from V and 6 from J, leaving 18 bases between them. CDR1 and CDR2 from the germline V gene are ENHRY and SYGVKD. This CDR3 is 15 amino acids long. The CDR3 bases are TGTGCCATCAGTGACGGGCCGGAGGTAGGTAGCGAGCAGTACTTC. Translated: CAISDGPEVGSEQYF.

This sequence joins TRBV20-1 and TRBJ2-3, with D perhaps matching TRBD2 (6 bases). The CDR3 totals 14 residues. From germline, CDR1 is DFQATT and CDR2 SNEGSKA (reference sequence). The germline V and J ends were trimmed by 5 bases and 0 bases, with 12 bases remaining between them. The CDR3 spells CSAGGTPSTDTQYF. CDR3 DNA: TGCAGTGCTGGGGGGACGCCCAGCACAGATACGCAGTATTTT.

Ten or more counts support this clonotype. The V gene is TRBV29-1, the J gene TRBJ2-7; the D gene is possibly TRBD1 (6 bases). The germline V and J ends were trimmed by 6 bases and 3 bases, with 15 bases remaining between them. CDR1 is SQVTM and CDR2 is ANQGSEA in the germline V gene. This CDR3 spans 13 amino acids. The CDR3 nucleotides are TGCAGCGTCCGGGACACTGGACTCTACGAGCAGTACTTC. Translating gives CSVRDTGLYEQYF.

Remarks on this clonotype: A clone one base away is much larger, so this may be a read error. Without the conserved terminal phenylalanine or tryptophan, this CDR3 likely stems from a read error. CDR3 sequence (DNA): TGCAGCACGGCTCCCAGGGGACTCTATGGCTACACCGTC. Its protein is CSTAPRGLYGYTV. The chain employs TRBV29-1 and TRBJ1-2; the D gene is possibly TRBD1 (6 bases). The ends were cut back, 8 bases at V and 4 bases at J, with 17 bases in the middle. Germline V gene data show CDR1 as SQVTM and CDR2 as ANQGSEA. This CDR3 contains 13 residues.

The CDR3 reads CASSQSNSGSGYNEQFF. The CDR3, as DNA: TGTGCCAGCAGTCAATCTAATAGCGGGAGTGGCTACAATGAGCAGTTCTTC. The rearrangement uses TRBV12-3 or TRBV12-4 and TRBJ2-1; 9 nucleotides match TRBD2. This CDR3 is 17 amino acids long. Trimming removed 5 bases from V and 3 bases from J; junction bases left unmatched: 11.

CDR3 protein: CSARSARATYEQYF. The CDR3 DNA sequence: TGCAGTGCTAGATCAGCCAGGGCGACCTACGAGCAGTACTTC. The V gene is TRBV20-1, the J gene TRBJ2-7; tentatively, D is TRBD1 (5 bases). In germline, CDR1 is DFQATT, CDR2 SNEGSKA (reference sequence). This CDR3 region has 14 residues. V lost 2 bases and J 2 bases, leaving 13 bases between the germline ends.

This chain links TRBV12-3 or TRBV12-4 with TRBJ2-5, with 13 bases lining up with TRBD2. This CDR3 is built from 19 residues. The ends lost 5 bases at V and 2 bases at J; junction bases unmatched: 14. The CDR3, as DNA: TGTGCCAGCAGTCCCCAGACTAGCGGGAGGATGGGGGTTCAAGAGACCCAGTACTTC. It translates to CASSPQTSGRMGVQETQYF.

Comments on this clonotype: A much larger clone differs by one base, so this may be a read error. The J gene is TRBJ2-6, the V gene TRBV6-5; 8 positions match TRBD1. Germline-derived CDR1 and CDR2 are MNHEY and SVGAGI. There are 15 residues in the CDR3. Here the CDR3 reads CASTGGGSGANALTF. The CDR3 bases are TGTGCCAGCACAGGGGGCGGGTCTGGGGCCAACGCCCTGACTTTC.

The chain's CDR3 is CASSLIGQGAGGETQYF. The CDR3 coding sequence is TGTGCCAGCAGCTTAATTGGCCAGGGGGCTGGTGGGGAGACCCAGTACTTC. The chain links TRBV7-2 to TRBJ2-5; 8 bases are shared with TRBD1. The V gene's germline CDR1 is SGHTA and CDR2 FQGNSA. The V segment lost 2 bases and the J segment 5 bases; nucleotides outside the gene matches: 13. CDR3 length: 17 amino acids.

Many counts were recorded for this clonotype. The V and J genes are TRBV20-1 and TRBJ2-7; D may be TRBD2 (5 bases). Germline V gene lookup returns CDR1 DFQATT and CDR2 SNEGSKA (reference sequence). With 6 bases removed from V and 0 bases from J, the gap between germline ends came to 9 bases. The CDR3 is 12 residues long. The CDR3 loop is CSAVGDSYEQYF. The CDR3 coding sequence is TGCAGTGCCGTCGGGGACTCCTACGAGCAGTACTTC.

This clonotype was observed a few times. The chain joins TRBV7-2 to TRBJ2-1; the match to TRBD2 covers 8 bases. V was clipped by 2 bases and J by 9 bases; unmatched bases: 18. This CDR3 has 18 amino acids. Germline V gene lookup returns CDR1 SGHTA and CDR2 FQGNSA. The CDR3 DNA is TGTGCCAGCAGCTTAAATTTCGGTGTAAGCGGGAGTTCTGGTGAGCAGTTCTTC. Encoded protein: CASSLNFGVSGSSGEQFF.

The table lists this clonotype with a few counts. The rearrangement joins TRBV5-1 to TRBJ2-1; TRBD2 might be the D (5 bases). The V gene's germline CDR1 is SGHRS and CDR2 YFSETQ. CDR3 length: 14 residues. V dropped 2 bases and J dropped 4 bases, with 10 bases sitting between them. DNA for the CDR3: TGCGCCAGCAGCTTTCGACTATGGTACAATGAGCAGTTCTTC. Translation gives CASSFRLWYNEQFF.

This clonotype was seen repeatedly, ten times or more. The chain combines TRBV12-3 or TRBV12-4 with TRBJ2-7; 11 bases are a match to TRBD2. The ends lost 5 bases at V and 7 bases at J; junction bases unmatched: 10. This CDR3 region has 15 residues. The CDR3 sequence is CASSASLAGVEEQYF. For the CDR3, the DNA is TGTGCCAGCAGTGCCTCACTAGCGGGAGTGGAAGAGCAGTACTTC.

The chain recombines TRBV12-3 or TRBV12-4 with TRBJ2-3; possibly TRBD2 for D (7 bases). The V and J ends lost 3 bases and 2 bases respectively, with 12 bases between them. This CDR3 contains 15 residues. The CDR3 spells CASSLRGRTTDTQYF. CDR3 nucleotides: TGTGCCAGCAGTTTGCGGGGGCGTACCACAGATACGCAGTATTTT.